These T cell receptor beta chains were read from a single sample in a study of blood T cell repertoires in COVID-19. Produced via immunoSEQ multiplex PCR; TCRdb's table is partial and in-frame only. The table shows hundreds of thousands of clones, with around 88% occurring only once. Sequenced material: peripheral blood. Every receptor here comes from a woman aged 30 to 39 with COVID-19, enrolled during active disease. Each CDR3 is given with its conserved first and last residue. Each record gives: clone size, J gene, V gene, CDR3 protein. Clone size is shown for a subset of rows, as once, few, many or a class of expanded clone.

>NA|TRBJ2-7|TRBV5-8
CASSFRGTGLYPEQYF
>NA|TRBJ1-1|TRBV10-3
CASLRSGGTEAFF
>NA|TRBJ1-3|TRBV11-3
CASSRRGGQISSGNTIYF
>NA|TRBJ1-1|TRBV11-3
CASSTGVNTEAFF
>NA|TRBJ2-1|TRBV4-1
CASSQDSMVAGALYNEQFF
>NA|TRBJ2-3|TRBV11-3
CASSLPPIGGGQYF
>NA|TRBJ2-3|TRBV4-3
CASSQGPAGGATDTQYF
>NA|TRBJ1-4|TRBV3-1/TRBV3-2
CASSQVNRGSEKLFF
>once|TRBJ2-7|TRBV6-5
CASSTGGGEQYF
>once|TRBJ2-1|TRBV4-3
CASSQEDRDIDEQFF
>NA|TRBJ2-4|TRBV21-1
CASSMTGALSFKNIQYF
>NA|TRBJ2-4|TRBV6-2/TRBV6-3
CASSSRGDLAKNIQYF
>NA|TRBJ2-2|TRBV18
CASSPGQSGELFF
>NA|TRBJ1-1|TRBV28
CASSLRGSEAFF
>NA|TRBJ2-3|TRBV24-1
CATSPPSSDTQYF
>NA|TRBJ1-4|TRBV30
CAWSPGTGAGEKLFF
>NA|TRBJ2-2|TRBV6-6
CASSVSELNTGELFF
>NA|TRBJ2-7|TRBV9
CASSARHPSGITYEQYF
>NA|TRBJ2-7|TRBV9
CASSPRTSGGGYEQYF
>NA|TRBJ2-3|TRBV3-1/TRBV3-2
CASSQDPKASGQSSTDTQYF
>NA|TRBJ2-7|TRBV10-1
CASSESSGGVYEQYF
>NA|TRBJ2-5|TRBV7-8
CASSLGTPQYF
>NA|TRBJ2-1|TRBV6-2/TRBV6-3
CASSYSSRGRIYNEQFF
>NA|TRBJ1-6|TRBV6-5
CASQQGIDSPLHF
>NA|TRBJ1-3|TRBV3-1/TRBV3-2
CASSKGAGNTIYF
>NA|TRBJ2-6|TRBV28
CASSSPHSGANVLTF
>NA|TRBJ1-2|TRBV6-5
CASSYAQGEGGYTF
>NA|TRBJ1-3|TRBV19
CASSQDLSGNTIYF
>NA|TRBJ1-5|TRBV19
CASSIGLTGGSQPQHF
>NA|TRBJ2-3|TRBV6-5
CASSYGAITDTQYF
>NA|TRBJ2-1|TRBV21-1
CASSKEGLGLPPYNEQFF
>NA|TRBJ2-3|TRBV4-1
CASSARVFSYTQYF
>once|TRBJ2-2|TRBV11-3
CASSSLAVNTGELFF
>NA|TRBJ1-3|TRBV9
CASSVAGDSGNTIYF
>once|TRBJ1-2|TRBV7-2
CASSLPIKGPLFYGYTF
>NA|TRBJ1-1|TRBV6-5
CASSYSSFPLGAEAFF
>NA|TRBJ1-1|TRBV10-3
CAISLTGINTEAFF
>NA|TRBJ1-1|TRBV12-3/TRBV12-4
CASRAPNTEAFF
>NA|TRBJ2-5|TRBV18
CASSPNPGLAGETQYF
>NA|TRBJ2-5|TRBV15
CATSRINELSYQETQYF
>few|TRBJ1-3|TRBV19
CASRPPGQSLTGNTIYF
>NA|TRBJ2-5|TRBV27
CASSLWGQQETQYF
>once|TRBJ1-1|TRBV18
CASSTNRAEAFF
>NA|TRBJ1-3|TRBV4-3
CASSQMLVVSGNTIYF
>few|TRBJ1-1|TRBV10-3
CAISESNQIGTEAFF
>NA|TRBJ1-1|TRBV30
CAWNPTGLRRAFF
>NA|TRBJ1-2|TRBV7-9
CASAVPSPNYGYTF
>NA|TRBJ2-1|TRBV27
CASRGTSGRIHEQFF
>NA|TRBJ2-3|TRBV6-2/TRBV6-3
CASSRGLAGARTDTQYF
>once|TRBJ1-1|TRBV29-1
CSVEDTTGFTEAFF
>NA|TRBJ1-1|TRBV7-2
CASSLERNTEAFF
>once|TRBJ1-4|TRBV25-1
CASSDTGQINEKLFF
>NA|TRBJ1-2|TRBV4-2
CASSQDLETGGRGGYTF
>NA|TRBJ1-2|TRBV4-3
CASSQDAGQDWGLYGYTF